The 16 T cell receptor beta chains below come from one sample, sequenced in a study of CD8+ T cells in alopecia areata. Extracted RNA was reverse transcribed, and the resulting cDNA served as sequencing template. The repertoire was sequenced with immunoSEQ multiplex PCR; TCRdb's copy has only in-frame clones and lacks some. The sample records fewer than 40,000 clones, about two thirds being singletons. Sequences were obtained from NKG2D-high CD8+ T cells sorted from blood. The source of these receptors is a human donor with alopecia areata.

V is TRBV19 and J is TRBJ2-1; 8 bases are a match to TRBD1. The CDR3 has 16 residues. Looked up from germline, CDR1 is LNHDA and CDR2 is SQIVND (reference sequence). V dropped 3 bases and J dropped 5; count of bases not matched to a gene: 9. DNA for the CDR3: TGTGCCAGTAGTATCCCCCCAGGGGGCGCCCACAATGAGCAGTTCTTC. It specifies CASSIPPGGAHNEQFF.

The chain uses TRBV7-8 and TRBJ2-7; D not certain. Germline V gene sequence: CDR1 SGHVS, CDR2 FQNEAQ. The CDR3 extends over 12 amino acids. Trimming stripped 1 base from V and 1 base from J, with 2 bases between. The CDR3 nucleotides are TGTGCCAGCAGCTTAGGGTCCTACGAGCAGTACTTC. Translation gives CASSLGSYEQYF.

The chain carries TRBV5-6 and TRBJ2-1; 9 bases fit TRBD2. Germline values: CDR1 SGHDT, CDR2 YYEEEE. The CDR3 spans 17 residues. J was trimmed by 2 bases and V by 0 bases; bases with no gene match: 6. The CDR3 DNA sequence: TGTGCCAGCAGCTTGGCCATCCTAGCGGGGCCCTACAATGAGCAGTTCTTC. This translates into CASSLAILAGPYNEQFF.

J is TRBJ2-2 and V is TRBV5-6; D is uncertain. V dropped 0 bases and J dropped 9 bases, with 18 bases sitting between them. Per the germline V gene, CDR1 is SGHDT and CDR2 is YYEEEE. The CDR3 length is 16 residues. DNA of the CDR3: TGTGCCAGCAGCTTGGGCCAGGTGATTCTTTTCAGGGAGCTGTTTTTT. The encoded protein is CASSLGQVILFRELFF.

This clone was counted only a few times. V gene TRBV5-4 combines with J gene TRBJ2-7; TRBD2 aligns across 10 bases. CDR1 and CDR2 (germline): SGHNT, YYREEE (reference sequence). The V and J ends lost 0 bases and 0 bases, in that order; junction bases with no gene match: 0. The CDR3 is 15 amino acids. As DNA, the CDR3 is TGTGCCAGCAGCTTGGTAGCGGGAGGCTCCTACGAGCAGTACTTC. Its translation is CASSLVAGGSYEQYF. Looking up the rest from reference TRBV5-4 and TRBJ2-7 gives the full variable domain: ETGVTQSPTHLIKTRGQQVTLRCSSQSGHNTVSWYQQALGQGPQFIFQYYREEENGRGNFPPRFSGLQFPNYSSELNVNALELDDSALYLCASSLVAGGSYEQYFGPGTRLTVT.

The chain links TRBV6-5 to TRBJ2-7; 11 nucleotides agree with TRBD1. The CDR3 contains 15 residues. Germline V lookup: CDR1 MNHEY, CDR2 SVGAGI. V lost 4 bases to trimming and J lost 2 bases; unmatched junction nucleotides: 4. The CDR3 bases are TGTGCCAGCAGTTCTACGGGACAGGGGGCCTACGAGCAGTACTTC. It specifies CASSSTGQGAYEQYF.

This clone showed up just once. The chain employs TRBV7-8 and TRBJ2-6; D ambiguous. This CDR3 spans 14 amino acids. Germline CDR1 and CDR2: SGHVS and FQNEAQ. V lost 5 bases to trimming and J lost 0 bases, with 5 bases between them. As DNA, the CDR3 is TGTGCCAGCAGCGGCTACTCTGGGGCCAACGTCCTGACTTTC. It specifies CASSGYSGANVLTF.

This clone was observed a few times. V and J are TRBV7-9 and TRBJ2-1; D might be TRBD1 or TRBD2, each matching 5 bases. This CDR3 contains 15 residues. Trimming took off 4 bases at V and 9 bases at J, with 19 bases between the two ends. The V gene's germline CDR1 is SEHNR and CDR2 FQNEAQ (reference sequence). CDR3 sequence: CASSSTTDLRGEQFF. Here the CDR3 DNA reads TGTGCCAGCAGCTCCACCACGGACCTGAGGGGTGAGCAGTTCTTC.

This chain links TRBV5-1 with TRBJ2-7; 11 bases align to TRBD1. The V segment lost 0 bases and the J segment 3 bases; nucleotides outside the gene matches: 2. Germline CDR1 and CDR2: SGHRS and YFSETQ. The CDR3 loop spans 15 amino acids. The CDR3 reads CASSLEGTGGYEQYF. In DNA, the CDR3 is TGCGCCAGCAGCTTGGAAGGGACAGGGGGCTACGAGCAGTACTTC.

The genes are TRBV2 and TRBJ1-6, with unresolved D. There are 15 residues in the CDR3. V shed 6 bases and J shed 3 bases, with 12 bases lying between them. Germline assignment: CDR1 SNHLY and CDR2 FYNNEI. The CDR3 coding sequence is TGTGCCAGCAGCCCCGGAGGATACTATAATTCACCCCTCCACTTT. Its protein product is CASSPGGYYNSPLHF.

The V call is TRBV27, the J call TRBJ2-7; tentatively, D is TRBD1 (5 bases). V lost 4 bases, J lost 6 bases, and 10 bases lay in between. In germline, CDR1 is MNHEY, CDR2 SMNVEV (reference sequence). The length of the CDR3 is 12 residues. CDR3 region: CASSSPGLEQYF. CDR3 in DNA: TGTGCCAGCAGTTCTCCAGGGCTCGAGCAGTACTTC.

This clone appeared a few times. The chain is built from TRBV19 and TRBJ2-1; 9 bases fit TRBD1. The germline V gene has CDR1 LNHDA and CDR2 SQIVND (reference sequence). This CDR3 is 12 amino acids long. J gave up 16 bases and V 7 bases, and 11 bases lay outside the gene matches. Here the CDR3 DNA reads TGTGCCAGTAAGAATCCGGGACAGGGAGCATTCTTC. It codes for CASKNPGQGAFF.

This chain connects TRBV7-3 to TRBJ2-3; D gene uncertain. There are 13 residues in the CDR3. The germline V gene has CDR1 SGHTA and CDR2 FQGTGA. Trimming removed 2 bases at V and 2 bases at J, with 5 bases between. The CDR3 sequence is CASSLGATDTQYF. The CDR3 nucleotides read TGTGCCAGCAGCTTAGGAGCCACAGATACGCAGTATTTT.

This clone has only a few counts. The CDR3 nucleotides read TGCGCCAGCAGTCAAGCCGGGACACAGAATGAAAAACTGTTTTTT. Translating it yields CASSQAGTQNEKLFF. This chain connects TRBV23-1 to TRBJ1-4; TRBD1 is a possible D gene (6 bases). TRBV23-1 is noted as an ORF with a role that remains uncertain. The CDR3 has 15 amino acids. Trimming shortened V by 2 bases and J by 5 bases, and 12 bases separated the two germline ends.

The chain recombines TRBV9 with TRBJ2-7, with 7 bases matching TRBD1. The CDR3 runs 13 residues. After removal of 4 bases from V and 2 bases from J, the junction contained 3 bases not matched to a gene. Germline V gives CDR1 SGDLS, CDR2 YYNGEE. CDR3 DNA: TGTGCCAGCAGCCGGGACAGCCCCTACGAGCAGTACTTC. It yields the protein CASSRDSPYEQYF.

The chain couples TRBV19 to TRBJ2-1; D is perhaps TRBD2 (7 bases). This CDR3 region has 19 residues. The V gene lost 6 bases and the J gene lost 1 base, with 25 bases spanning the gap. Germline CDR1 reads LNHDA; CDR2 reads SQIVND (reference sequence). The CDR3 spells CASRPPGAGEGLSYNEQFF. In DNA, the CDR3 is TGTGCCAGTAGACCCCCGGGGGCCGGGGAGGGCCTATCCTACAATGAGCAGTTCTTC.